The rows below give T cell receptor beta chains drawn from one sample of a study of HIV-infected patients and healthy controls. TCRdb processed the 5' RACE reads anew with MiXCR; each CDR3 protein has one entry. The sample includes some 19,000 distinct CDR3 sequences, about a sixth of them seen just once. Sequenced input: CD8+ T cells from blood. Every receptor here comes from a human donor in good health. Each CDR3 is given with its conserved first and last residue. Fields, in order: clone size, D gene, J gene, V gene, CDR3 DNA, CDR3 protein. The D gene is left open where the match is weak. The size of a clone is reported for some rows only, either as once, few or many, or as a class for expanded clones.

abundance: many
d_gene: -
j_gene: TRBJ1-5
v_gene: TRBV27
CDR3nt: TGTGCCAGCAGTTCGGATAGCAATCAGCCCCAGCATTTT
CDR3aa: CASSSDSNQPQHF

abundance: many
d_gene: TRBD2
j_gene: TRBJ2-1
v_gene: TRBV3-1
CDR3nt: TGTGCCAGCAGCCAAGATCTGGCGGGAGTATACAATGAGCAGTTCTTC
CDR3aa: CASSQDLAGVYNEQFF

abundance: many
d_gene: -
j_gene: TRBJ2-7
v_gene: TRBV5-4
CDR3nt: TGTGCCAGCAGCTTGCCCGGGGGCTACGAGCAGTACTTC
CDR3aa: CASSLPGGYEQYF

abundance: -
d_gene: -
j_gene: TRBJ2-1
v_gene: TRBV20-1
CDR3nt: TGCAGTGCTAGAGATATGGGGGCTAGCGGTAAAAGCTCCTACAATGAGCAGTTCTTC
CDR3aa: CSARDMGASGKSSYNEQFF

abundance: many
d_gene: -
j_gene: TRBJ1-2
v_gene: TRBV6-6
CDR3nt: TGTGCCAGCAGTTACTCGATACGGACTCCATATGGCTACACCTTC
CDR3aa: CASSYSIRTPYGYTF

abundance: -
d_gene: -
j_gene: TRBJ2-4
v_gene: TRBV7-8
CDR3nt: TGTGCCAGCAGCTCCCGATCGGAAAACATTCAGTACTTC
CDR3aa: CASSSRSENIQYF

abundance: few
d_gene: -
j_gene: TRBJ2-3
v_gene: TRBV20-1
CDR3nt: TGCAGTGCTATTGGTCATGAGGTCACAGATACGCAGTATTTT
CDR3aa: CSAIGHEVTDTQYF

abundance: many
d_gene: -
j_gene: TRBJ1-1
v_gene: TRBV6-2/TRBV6-3
CDR3nt: TGTGCCAGCAGTTACTCGGCAGAGAACACTGAAGCTTTCTTT
CDR3aa: CASSYSAENTEAFF

abundance: few
d_gene: -
j_gene: TRBJ2-2
v_gene: TRBV14
CDR3nt: TGTGCCAGCAGCCAGAGGGGCACCGGGGAGCTGTTTTTT
CDR3aa: CASSQRGTGELFF

abundance: many
d_gene: -
j_gene: TRBJ2-1
v_gene: TRBV10-3
CDR3nt: TGTGCCACGACCGCGAGTGAGGGGAAGTCTTTTGACAATGAGCAGTTCTTC
CDR3aa: CATTASEGKSFDNEQFF

abundance: few
d_gene: -
j_gene: TRBJ2-2
v_gene: TRBV20-1
CDR3nt: TGCAGTGCTACACCAGGGTTGGGGGAGCTGTTTTTT
CDR3aa: CSATPGLGELFF

abundance: many
d_gene: TRBD2
j_gene: TRBJ2-1
v_gene: TRBV7-2
CDR3nt: TGTGCCAGCAGACCGGGACTAGCCTACAATGAGCAGTTCTTC
CDR3aa: CASRPGLAYNEQFF

abundance: many
d_gene: -
j_gene: TRBJ1-6
v_gene: TRBV20-1
CDR3nt: TGCAGTGCTAGAGACGAACGCCCGGGGAATTCACCCCTCCACTTT
CDR3aa: CSARDERPGNSPLHF

abundance: few
d_gene: TRBD1
j_gene: TRBJ1-5
v_gene: TRBV20-1
CDR3nt: TGCAGTGCTAGGGGTCCCTCCGTGGGGTACAGGGGGCGAGATCAGCCCCAGCATTTT
CDR3aa: CSARGPSVGYRGRDQPQHF

abundance: few
d_gene: -
j_gene: TRBJ1-1
v_gene: TRBV12-3/TRBV12-4
CDR3nt: TGTGCCAGCAGTTTGGCGGGGCTGGACACTGAAGCTTTCTTT
CDR3aa: CASSLAGLDTEAFF

abundance: -
d_gene: -
j_gene: TRBJ1-2
v_gene: TRBV4-2
CDR3nt: TGTGCCAGCAGCCACGAAGATGGGGGTTCAGCCTTCTATGGCTACACCTTC
CDR3aa: CASSHEDGGSAFYGYTF

abundance: many
d_gene: TRBD2
j_gene: TRBJ2-2
v_gene: TRBV6-2/TRBV6-3
CDR3nt: TGTGCCAGCAGTTACTCGACCAGCGGGGGGGCGAACACCGGGGAGCTGTTTTTT
CDR3aa: CASSYSTSGGANTGELFF

abundance: many
d_gene: -
j_gene: TRBJ1-1
v_gene: TRBV4-3
CDR3nt: TGCGCCAGCAGCCAAGAACCCGGCAGGGGAGGAACTGAAGCTTTCTTT
CDR3aa: CASSQEPGRGGTEAFF

abundance: few
d_gene: -
j_gene: TRBJ1-1
v_gene: TRBV5-1
CDR3nt: TGCGCCAGCAACATAGGCCGAACATTAAACACTGAAGCTTTCTTT
CDR3aa: CASNIGRTLNTEAFF

abundance: many
d_gene: -
j_gene: TRBJ2-1
v_gene: TRBV6-4
CDR3nt: TGTGCCAGCAGTGACGCGGTGGGGGGCAATGAGCAGTTCTTC
CDR3aa: CASSDAVGGNEQFF

abundance: -
d_gene: -
j_gene: TRBJ2-7
v_gene: TRBV14
CDR3nt: TGTGCCAGCAGCCAAAAGCACTACGAGCAGTACTTC
CDR3aa: CASSQKHYEQYF

abundance: few
d_gene: -
j_gene: TRBJ2-1
v_gene: TRBV3-1
CDR3nt: TGTGCCAGCAGCCAAGATTCCGGGAACAATGAGCAGTTCTTC
CDR3aa: CASSQDSGNNEQFF

abundance: many
d_gene: TRBD2
j_gene: TRBJ2-7
v_gene: TRBV29-1
CDR3nt: TGCAGCGTTGAGCACCGCGGACTAGGTTCAGGGGAGCAGTACTTC
CDR3aa: CSVEHRGLGSGEQYF

abundance: -
d_gene: TRBD1
j_gene: TRBJ1-6
v_gene: TRBV7-9
CDR3nt: TGTGCCAGCAGCTTAGGAGGGGGCGCCGATTCACCCCTCCACTTT
CDR3aa: CASSLGGGADSPLHF

abundance: few
d_gene: -
j_gene: TRBJ2-1
v_gene: TRBV30
CDR3nt: TGTGCCTGGAGTCATCTTGAGCAGTTCTTC
CDR3aa: CAWSHLEQFF

abundance: -
d_gene: TRBD2
j_gene: TRBJ2-1
v_gene: TRBV7-2
CDR3nt: TGTGCCAGCAGCTTATCAACCAGTCTAGCGGGCCCACTCGGGCATGAGCAGTTCTTC
CDR3aa: CASSLSTSLAGPLGHEQFF

abundance: many
d_gene: -
j_gene: TRBJ2-7
v_gene: TRBV6-2/TRBV6-3
CDR3nt: TGTGCCAGCAGTCCAGGGGCCTACGAGCAGTACTTC
CDR3aa: CASSPGAYEQYF

abundance: many
d_gene: TRBD2
j_gene: TRBJ2-7
v_gene: TRBV6-6
CDR3nt: TGTGCCAGCAGCGGACTAGCGGTACCTAGTTACGAGCAGTACTTC
CDR3aa: CASSGLAVPSYEQYF

abundance: medium-sized
d_gene: -
j_gene: TRBJ2-6
v_gene: TRBV6-2/TRBV6-3
CDR3nt: TGTGCCAGCAGTGAGGGTATCGGGGCCAACGTCCTGACTTTC
CDR3aa: CASSEGIGANVLTF

abundance: -
d_gene: -
j_gene: TRBJ1-2
v_gene: TRBV19
CDR3nt: TGTGCCAGTAGTCCCCGGACGAGGGGCGGCTACACCTTC
CDR3aa: CASSPRTRGGYTF

abundance: -
d_gene: -
j_gene: TRBJ1-2
v_gene: TRBV9
CDR3nt: TGTGCCAGCAGCTGGGGGGCAGGCTCTTCTAACTATGGCTACACCTTC
CDR3aa: CASSWGAGSSNYGYTF

abundance: many
d_gene: -
j_gene: TRBJ2-1
v_gene: TRBV7-9
CDR3nt: TGTGCCAGCAAAGGGCCACTATCCTACAATGAGCAGTTCTTC
CDR3aa: CASKGPLSYNEQFF

abundance: -
d_gene: TRBD1
j_gene: TRBJ1-1
v_gene: TRBV10-3
CDR3nt: TGTGCCATCAGTGAACAGGGGGCCAACACTGAAGCTTTCTTT
CDR3aa: CAISEQGANTEAFF

abundance: many
d_gene: -
j_gene: TRBJ2-4
v_gene: TRBV7-9
CDR3nt: TGTGCCAGCAGCCACCAGGACTATCTAGCCAAAAACATTCAGTACTTC
CDR3aa: CASSHQDYLAKNIQYF

abundance: -
d_gene: -
j_gene: TRBJ2-7
v_gene: TRBV27
CDR3nt: TGTGCCAGCAGTTTTCCCCCCTCACTAGTCGGGCAGTACTTC
CDR3aa: CASSFPPSLVGQYF

abundance: once
d_gene: -
j_gene: TRBJ2-4
v_gene: TRBV29-1
CDR3nt: TGCAGCGTGACAGAACCCGTGGAGGCCAAAAACATTCAGTACTTC
CDR3aa: CSVTEPVEAKNIQYF

abundance: many
d_gene: -
j_gene: TRBJ2-2
v_gene: TRBV7-3
CDR3nt: TGTGCCAGCAGCTTTATAAACACCGGGGAGCTGTTTTTT
CDR3aa: CASSFINTGELFF

abundance: many
d_gene: -
j_gene: TRBJ1-1
v_gene: TRBV24-1
CDR3nt: TGTGCCACCAGTGAACGACAGTTTTCTGAAACTTTCTTT
CDR3aa: CATSERQFSETFF

abundance: few
d_gene: TRBD2
j_gene: TRBJ2-2
v_gene: TRBV29-1
CDR3nt: TGCAGCGCCCGGACTAGCGGGGACACCGGGGAGCTGTTTTTT
CDR3aa: CSARTSGDTGELFF

abundance: few
d_gene: TRBD2
j_gene: TRBJ2-3
v_gene: TRBV5-1
CDR3nt: TGCGCCAGCAGCTTTGGGCTCGGGAGGGCCGGAGATACGCAGTATTTT
CDR3aa: CASSFGLGRAGDTQYF

abundance: -
d_gene: -
j_gene: TRBJ2-2
v_gene: TRBV6-4
CDR3nt: TGTGCCAGCAGTGAGGGGGCCTCCACCGGGGAGCTGTTTTTT
CDR3aa: CASSEGASTGELFF

abundance: many
d_gene: -
j_gene: TRBJ2-2
v_gene: TRBV14
CDR3nt: TGTGCCAGCAGCCTAACCCCCACCGGGGAGCTGTTTTTT
CDR3aa: CASSLTPTGELFF

abundance: many
d_gene: -
j_gene: TRBJ2-2
v_gene: TRBV2
CDR3nt: TGTGCCACCTCGACGGCTGAAATGAACACCGGGGAGCTGTTTTTT
CDR3aa: CATSTAEMNTGELFF

abundance: many
d_gene: TRBD2
j_gene: TRBJ2-1
v_gene: TRBV6-2/TRBV6-3
CDR3nt: TGTGCCAGCAGTTACCCGACTAGCGGGTACAATGAGCAGTTCTTC
CDR3aa: CASSYPTSGYNEQFF

abundance: few
d_gene: -
j_gene: TRBJ2-2
v_gene: TRBV28
CDR3nt: TGTGCCGGACGGGCTCAACACACCGGGGAGCTGTTTTTT
CDR3aa: CAGRAQHTGELFF

abundance: many
d_gene: -
j_gene: TRBJ2-7
v_gene: TRBV3-1
CDR3nt: TGTGCCAGCAGCCAAGACAGGAACTCCTACGAGCAGTACTTC
CDR3aa: CASSQDRNSYEQYF

abundance: medium-sized
d_gene: TRBD2
j_gene: TRBJ2-1
v_gene: TRBV4-2
CDR3nt: TGTGCCAGCAGCCAAGCCTTCGGACTAGCGGGAGAAGGGGGCAATGAGCAGTTCTTC
CDR3aa: CASSQAFGLAGEGGNEQFF

abundance: -
d_gene: TRBD2
j_gene: TRBJ2-3
v_gene: TRBV6-2/TRBV6-3
CDR3nt: TGTGCCAGCGATCCTAGCGGGACTTTCACAGATACGCAGTATTTT
CDR3aa: CASDPSGTFTDTQYF

abundance: -
d_gene: -
j_gene: TRBJ1-5
v_gene: TRBV20-1
CDR3nt: TGCAGTGCTAGCCCTGACAGGTATAGCAATCAGCCCCAGCATTTT
CDR3aa: CSASPDRYSNQPQHF